This TCR gamma chain was captured in a study of gamma-delta T cells after stem cell transplantation. This clone was counted between two and nine times. TCRdb re-called the RT-PCR reads using CATT. The sample records around 3,500 gamma-chain clones, roughly 5% being singletons. This receptor was obtained from a human donor. It is not recorded whose cells these are; they may come from a transplant donor. Sequencing used gamma-delta T cells.

CDR3 sequence: CALWPPKAQELGKKIKVF. Here the CDR3 DNA reads TGTGCCTTGTGGCCCCCCAAGGCACAAGAGTTGGGCAAAAAAATCAAGGTATTT. V gene TRGV9 combines with J gene TRGJP. Losses at the gene ends were 6 bases for V and 4 bases for J; bases not matched to a gene: 12. The germline V gene has CDR1 GITISATS and CDR2 ISYDGTV (reference sequence). This CDR3 spans 18 amino acids.